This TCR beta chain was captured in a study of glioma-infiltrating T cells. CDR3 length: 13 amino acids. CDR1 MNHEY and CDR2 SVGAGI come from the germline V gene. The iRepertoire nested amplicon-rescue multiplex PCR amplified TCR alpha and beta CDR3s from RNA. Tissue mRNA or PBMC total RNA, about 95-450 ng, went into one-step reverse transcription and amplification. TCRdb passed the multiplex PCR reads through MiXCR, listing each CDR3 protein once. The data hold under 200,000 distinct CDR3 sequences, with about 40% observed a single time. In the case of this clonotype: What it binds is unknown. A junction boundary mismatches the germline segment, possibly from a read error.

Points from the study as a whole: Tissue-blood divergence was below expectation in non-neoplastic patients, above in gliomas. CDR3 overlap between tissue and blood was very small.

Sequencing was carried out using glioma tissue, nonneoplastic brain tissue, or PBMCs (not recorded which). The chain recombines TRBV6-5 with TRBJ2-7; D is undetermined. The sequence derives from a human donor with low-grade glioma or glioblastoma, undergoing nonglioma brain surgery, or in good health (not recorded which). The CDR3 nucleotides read TGTGCCAGCAGTCTAGACCGAACCTACAAGCAGTACTTC. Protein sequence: CASSLDRTYKQYF.